One sample yielded the 28 T cell receptor beta chains listed below, sequenced in a study of blood T cells in healthy people across ages. PCR was performed a second time for about 7 to 12 cycles using a sample-barcoded 5' primer and a J-beta primer mix. Each CDR3 protein is one row after TCRdb ran MiXCR on the 5' RACE reads. The table lists roughly 1,300,000 distinct CDR3 sequences, 59% of them singletons, with more than 6% in the top ten. Sequencing was done on a sample of blood. The receptors derive from a man younger than 30 in good health.

In this sample, this clonotype turned up many times. This sequence joins TRBV10-3 and TRBJ1-2, with a weak D call TRBD1 (5 bases). Germline values: CDR1 ENHRY, CDR2 SYGVKD. The ends were cut back, 2 bases at V and 4 bases at J, with 11 bases in the middle. This CDR3 region has 14 residues. The CDR3 coding sequence is TGTGCCATCAGTGAGCCCCGACAGCCCTATGGCTACACCTTC. It codes for CAISEPRQPYGYTF.

This clonotype appeared a single time. The V call is TRBV6-1, the J call TRBJ2-7, with D tentatively TRBD1 (6 bases). Deletions cut 7 bases from V and 3 bases from J, with 16 bases between. The germline V gene has CDR1 MNHNS and CDR2 SASEGT. The CDR3 is 14 amino acids. Written as DNA, the CDR3 is TGTGCCAGCATCCCCAGAACAGGGTACTACGAGCAGTACTTC. Protein: CASIPRTGYYEQYF.

The gene calls are TRBV5-1 and TRBJ2-5; D perhaps matches TRBD2 (5 bases). CDR1 SGHRS and CDR2 YFSETQ come from the germline V gene. This CDR3 spans 13 amino acids. V lost 4 bases and J 3 bases, leaving 10 bases between the germline ends. CDR3 nucleotides: TGCGCCAGCAGCATCGGGAACGAAGAGACCCAGTACTTC. It is translated as CASSIGNEETQYF.

This clonotype has more than one count but fewer than ten. The chain is built from TRBV28 and TRBJ2-7, with D uncertain. The CDR3 runs to 14 residues. Germline CDR1 and CDR2: MDHEN and SYDVKM. Trimming left V 1 base short and J 7 bases short, with 14 bases between. Here the CDR3 DNA reads TGTGCCAGCAGTTTATCCGGTGGTGTGGGGGAGCAGTACTTC. The encoded protein is CASSLSGGVGEQYF. The variable domain in full, with the rest retrieved from reference TRBV28 and TRBJ2-7, is DVKVTQSSRYLVKRTGEKVFLECVQDMDHENMFWYRQDPGLGLRLIYFSYDVKMKEKGDIPEGYSVSREKKERFSLILESASTNQTSMYLCASSLSGGVGEQYFGPGTRLTVT.

In this sample, this clonotype turned up a few times. The V and J genes are TRBV6-5 and TRBJ2-3, with D tentatively TRBD2 (6 bases). The CDR3 runs 14 residues. The germline gives CDR1 MNHEY, CDR2 SVGAGI. With 4 bases removed from V and 6 bases from J, the gap between germline ends came to 14 bases. CDR3 residues: CASSSGSLGDTQYF. DNA of the CDR3: TGTGCCAGCAGTTCCGGGAGTTTAGGGGATACGCAGTATTTT.

The chain links TRBV19 to TRBJ2-1, with a weak D call TRBD1 (6 bases). The CDR3 has 14 amino acids. CDR1 LNHDA and CDR2 SQIVND come from the germline V gene (reference sequence). The V end was cut by 7 bases, the J end by 6 bases, with 16 bases between. The CDR3 DNA reads TGTGCCAGTAATTCAGGGGCCAGGATCAATGAGCAGTTCTTC. It specifies CASNSGARINEQFF.

This clonotype was seen a single time. The rearrangement uses TRBV20-1 and TRBJ2-1, with 11 bases matching TRBD2. This CDR3 contains 14 residues. J was trimmed by 5 bases and V by 6 bases; bases with no gene match: 6. Germline V gene data show CDR1 as DFQATT and CDR2 as SNEGSKA (reference sequence). The CDR3 DNA follows: TGCAGTGCCCTTAGCGGGGGGGCCAACAATGAGCAGTTCTTC. This gives the protein CSALSGGANNEQFF.

This CDR3 is CASSTHGASGAGDEETQYF. In DNA form, the CDR3 reads TGTGCCAGCAGCACCCACGGGGCTAGCGGGGCTGGGGACGAAGAGACCCAGTACTTC. This sequence joins TRBV25-1 and TRBJ2-5; the match to TRBD2 covers 9 bases. CDR1 is MGHDK and CDR2 is SYGVNS in the germline V gene. V gave up 6 bases and J gave up 3 bases; unmatched junction bases: 20. CDR3 length: 19 amino acids.

This clonotype was seen more than once but under ten times. The junction and the germline gene differ at one end; a read error may be behind it. The chain recombines TRBV7-7 with TRBJ2-5; D not certain. Germline V gene lookup returns CDR1 SSHAT and CDR2 FNYEAQ (reference sequence). The CDR3 sequence is 13 residues long. The CDR3 reads CASSLDGRETQYF. The CDR3 region has the DNA TGTGCTAGCAGCTTAGATGGACGGGAGACCCAGTACTTC.

CDR3 nucleotide sequence: TGCAGTGCTAGTGAACCGCGGCAGGCGGCTCAGGAGACCCAGTACTTC. It translates to CSASEPRQAAQETQYF. This chain uses TRBV20-1 with TRBJ2-5, with D uncertain. CDR3 length: 16 amino acids. V was clipped by 3 bases and J by 5 bases, with 22 bases between them. CDR1 is DFQATT and CDR2 is SNEGSKA in the germline V gene (reference sequence).

The chain links TRBV2 to TRBJ2-1; 10 nucleotides agree with TRBD1. CDR3 length: 15 residues. J lost 4 bases, V lost 9 bases, and 9 bases had no gene match. The germline gives CDR1 SNHLY, CDR2 FYNNEI. CDR3 amino acids: CARRTGTGEYNEQFF. The CDR3 nucleotides read TGTGCCAGAAGAACCGGGACAGGGGAATACAATGAGCAGTTCTTC. Full variable domain (outside the CDR3, taken from reference TRBV2 and TRBJ2-1): EPEVTQTPSHQVTQMGQEVILRCVPISNHLYFYWYRQILGQKVEFLVSFYNNEISEKSEIFDDQFSVERPDGSNFTLKIRSTKLEDSAMYFCARRTGTGEYNEQFFGPGTRLTVL.

This sequence joins TRBV2 and TRBJ1-1; D uncertain. The CDR3 consists of 13 residues. The germline V gene has CDR1 SNHLY and CDR2 FYNNEI. With 8 bases removed from V and 5 bases from J, the gap between germline ends came to 15 bases. CDR3 in amino acids: CASEAQAVTEAFF. The CDR3 bases are TGTGCCAGCGAAGCTCAGGCGGTGACTGAAGCTTTCTTT.

This chain connects TRBV20-1 to TRBJ2-5; the D gene is possibly TRBD2 (5 bases). This CDR3 has 14 residues. The germline V gene encodes CDR1 DFQATT and CDR2 SNEGSKA (reference sequence). Trimming left V 4 bases short and J 7 bases short, with 19 bases between. The DNA of the CDR3 is TGCAGTGCTAAGGACCCCCATCGGGCGGGGACCCAGTACTTC. Amino acid sequence: CSAKDPHRAGTQYF.

This clonotype was found once. The V call is TRBV3-1, the J call TRBJ1-2; 10 nucleotides agree with TRBD1. The CDR3 is 15 residues long. Germline V CDR1 and CDR2: LGHDT, YNNKEL (reference sequence). V gave up 0 bases and J gave up 4 bases; unmatched junction bases: 2. CDR3: CASSQEGQGFYGYTF. The CDR3 bases are TGTGCCAGCAGCCAAGAGGGACAGGGGTTCTATGGCTACACCTTC.

The chain couples TRBV12-3 or TRBV12-4 to TRBJ1-6, with D maybe TRBD1 (5 bases). V gave up 6 bases and J gave up 6 bases, with 12 bases separating them. This CDR3 spans 14 amino acids. The DNA for the CDR3 is TGTGCCAGCAGACAAGACAGATTTAATTCACCCCTCCACTTT. Residues: CASRQDRFNSPLHF.

This rearrangement joins TRBV9 to TRBJ2-5; 12 bases fit TRBD2. The germline V gene encodes CDR1 SGDLS and CDR2 YYNGEE. This CDR3 spans 15 amino acids. V was pared by 2 bases and J by 5 bases, with 4 bases of the junction left unmatched. The CDR3 here is CASSVTSGSVETQYF. The CDR3 DNA is TGTGCCAGCAGCGTGACTAGCGGGAGCGTCGAGACCCAGTACTTC.

V and J are TRBV9 and TRBJ1-1, with a tentative D call TRBD1 (5 bases). The CDR3 loop spans 17 amino acids. In germline, CDR1 is SGDLS, CDR2 YYNGEE. Trimming shortened V by 1 base and J by 4 bases, and 20 bases separated the two germline ends. In DNA form, the CDR3 reads TGTGCCAGCAGCGTACCTTTTGGTGGGGCACCTACCACTGAAGCTTTCTTT. Encoded protein: CASSVPFGGAPTTEAFF. Full variable domain (missing parts from reference TRBV9 and TRBJ1-1): DSGVTQTPKHLITATGQRVTLRCSPRSGDLSVYWYQQSLDQGLQFLIQYYNGEERAKGNILERFSAQQFPDLHSELNLSSLELGDSALYFCASSVPFGGAPTTEAFFGQGTRLTVV.

This chain links TRBV27 with TRBJ1-1; 9 bases fit TRBD1. With V trimmed by 4 bases and J by 5 bases, 8 bases remained unmatched. Germline V gene sequence: CDR1 MNHEY, CDR2 SMNVEV (reference sequence). The CDR3 has 15 amino acids. Here the CDR3 DNA reads TGTGCCAGCAGTTCTTACAGGGGGCCTCGGACTGAAGCTTTCTTT. Translating it yields CASSSYRGPRTEAFF.

The chain recombines TRBV4-2 with TRBJ1-1; TRBD1 might be the D (6 bases). CDR1 and CDR2 from the germline V gene are LGHNA and YNFKEQ. Trimming left V 0 bases short and J 11 bases short, with 19 bases between. This CDR3 contains 15 residues. The CDR3 nucleotides read TGTGCCAGCAGCCAAGATGGGACGGGGGCCCTCCGCGCTTTCTTT. This translates into CASSQDGTGALRAFF.

The chain carries TRBV21-1 and TRBJ2-1. TRBV21-1 is a listed pseudogene. The CDR3 runs 17 residues. The CDR3 here is CASSKGPPESSYNEQFF. The CDR3 DNA is TGTGCCAGCAGCAAAGGGCCACCAGAAAGCTCCTACAATGAGCAGTTCTTC.

The rearrangement links TRBV7-6 to TRBJ2-1; 7 nucleotides align to TRBD2. This CDR3 contains 16 residues. V trimming: 7 bases; J trimming: 3 bases; junction bases outside the gene matches: 12. Germline V gene lookup returns CDR1 SGHVS and CDR2 FNYEAQ. CDR3 amino acids: CASTSLRGNFYNEQFF. CDR3 coding DNA: TGTGCCAGCACCTCTCTGCGGGGGAACTTCTACAATGAGCAGTTCTTC.

The V call is TRBV11-1, the J call TRBJ1-2; D is unresolved. The V end was cut by 2 bases, the J end by 4 bases, with 14 bases between. The CDR3 is 15 amino acids. Germline V gives CDR1 SGHAT, CDR2 FQDESV (reference sequence). CDR3 DNA: TGTGCCAGCAGCTTAAGAAATTCTGGATTCTATGGCTACACCTTC. This translates into CASSLRNSGFYGYTF.

The rearrangement uses TRBV25-1 and TRBJ2-3; no definite D call. This CDR3 is built from 11 residues. CDR1 and CDR2 (germline): MGHDK, SYGVNS. The V end was cut by 6 bases, the J end by 6 bases, with 7 bases between. The CDR3 DNA reads as TGTGCCAGCAGACAGCGTGATACGCAGTATTTT. It codes for CASRQRDTQYF. The full variable domain, in which reference TRBV25-1 and TRBJ2-3 provide the parts outside the CDR3, is EADIYQTPRYLVIGTGKKITLECSQTMGHDKMYWYQQDPGMELHLIHYSYGVNSTEKGDLSSESTVSRIRTEHFPLTLESARPSHTSQYLCASRQRDTQYFGPGTRLTVL.

A remark on this clonotype: Since a much larger clone is just one base distant, this may be a read error. This chain uses TRBV29-1 with TRBJ2-1; 7 bases match TRBD1. The CDR3 is 14 residues long. The germline V gene has CDR1 SQVTM and CDR2 ANQGSEA. With V trimmed by 6 bases and J by 3 bases, 8 bases remained unmatched. The CDR3 spells CSVPADRIYNEQFF. Written as DNA, the CDR3 is TGCAGCGTCCCAGCGGACAGGATCTACAATGAGCAGTTCTTC.

There are a few counts of this clonotype. This chain's CDR3 is CASSARTSTDTQYF. DNA of the CDR3: TGTGCCAGCAGTGCCCGGACATCCACAGATACGCAGTATTTT. This chain connects TRBV9 to TRBJ2-3; D may be TRBD1 (5 bases). CDR1 is SGDLS, CDR2 YYNGEE, per germline. Trimming pared 5 bases from V and 2 bases from J, leaving 12 bases between. This CDR3 has 14 amino acids. The full variable domain, its missing parts supplied by reference TRBV9 and TRBJ2-3, is DSGVTQTPKHLITATGQRVTLRCSPRSGDLSVYWYQQSLDQGLQFLIQYYNGEERAKGNILERFSAQQFPDLHSELNLSSLELGDSALYFCASSARTSTDTQYFGPGTRLTVL.

The rearrangement uses TRBV4-1 and TRBJ2-1; no clear D gene. The DNA end is more similar to TRBJ2-7, so the J call may be wrong. The germline V gene encodes CDR1 MGHRA and CDR2 YSYEKL. This CDR3 is built from 15 residues. Here the CDR3 reads CASSQGLESYNEQYF. The CDR3, as DNA: TGCGCCAGCAGCCAAGGTCTTGAATCCTACAATGAGCAGTACTTC.

Written as DNA, the CDR3 is TGTGCCAGCAGCCCAGGACCATACTTTCAGTACTTC. Encoded protein: CASSPGPYFQYF. V and J are TRBV6-2 or TRBV6-3 and TRBJ2-5; D is undetermined. V lost 6 bases and J lost 11, with 16 bases in between. The CDR3 covers 12 residues. Germline loops: CDR1 MNHEY, CDR2 SVGEGT.

This clonotype was found once. The chain links TRBV12-3 or TRBV12-4 to TRBJ1-4; no firm D call. V was cut by 7 bases and J by 5 bases, with 11 bases left in between. This CDR3 has 13 amino acids. The CDR3 coding sequence is TGTGCCAGCACTGGACTTCCCAATGAAAAACTGTTTTTT. Encoded protein: CASTGLPNEKLFF.